Presented here are 19 T cell receptor beta chains from one specimen sequenced in a study of T cells after yellow fever vaccination. TCRdb re-called the 5' RACE reads through MiXCR, storing one row per CDR3 protein. The data show some 69,000 distinct CDR3 sequences, with 5.9% seen just once and about 2% held by the top ten. The sample consisted of CD4+ T cells sorted from PBMCs, taken roughly 14 days after the first yellow fever vaccination. These TCRs come from a man aged 18 to 30 who received the YFV17D yellow fever vaccine.

The J gene is TRBJ2-2, the V gene TRBV20-1; D is possibly TRBD1 (6 bases). V dropped 0 bases and J dropped 6 bases, with 11 bases sitting between them. Per germline, CDR1 DFQATT and CDR2 SNEGSKA (reference sequence). CDR3 length: 14 amino acids. In nucleotides, the CDR3 is TGCAGTGCTAGAGAATTCGCAGGGGCCGGGGAGCTGTTTTTT. It translates to CSAREFAGAGELFF.

This clonotype was detected many times. The junction does not match germline at one end; this may be a read error. This chain joins TRBV12-5 and TRBJ2-1, with D unclear. Germline V gene data show CDR1 as LGHNT and CDR2 as FRNRAP. The CDR3 is 18 amino acids. In DNA form, the CDR3 reads TGTGCTAGTGGTTTGCCCCCCTCAAGGGTCAGCTCCCACAATGAGCAGTTCTTC. Translation: CASGLPPSRVSSHNEQFF.

Only a few counts were recorded for this clonotype. The chain uses TRBV5-1 and TRBJ1-6; 7 bases are a match to TRBD1. The CDR3 is 14 residues long. Germline V gene sequence: CDR1 SGHRS, CDR2 YFSETQ. After removal of 2 bases from V and 5 bases from J, the junction contained 1 base not matched to a gene. The CDR3 is CASSFGTDNSPLHF. CDR3 sequence (DNA): TGCGCCAGCAGCTTCGGGACAGATAATTCACCCCTCCACTTT.

This clonotype occurred many times. J is TRBJ2-3 and V is TRBV4-3; 9 bases align to TRBD2. The CDR3 length is 14 residues. CDR1 is LGHNA and CDR2 is YSLEER in the germline V gene. The J segment lost 2 bases and the V segment lost 8 bases, leaving 5 bases of the junction unmatched. The CDR3 loop reads CASRAGGHTDTQYF. In DNA form, the CDR3 reads TGCGCCAGCCGCGCGGGGGGGCACACAGATACGCAGTATTTT.

This clonotype was detected once. The chain links TRBV9 to TRBJ1-2, with 8 bases matching TRBD1. The CDR3 spans 16 residues. Germline-derived CDR1 and CDR2 are SGDLS and YYNGEE. V lost 4 bases to trimming and J lost 7 bases; unmatched junction nucleotides: 15. In nucleotides, the CDR3 is TGTGCCAGCAGCCCTCGCCGGGGACAGGCGCACTTTGGCTACACCTTC. It codes for CASSPRRGQAHFGYTF.

This clonotype was found many times. The chain recombines TRBV5-1 with TRBJ2-5, with D uncertain. This CDR3 region has 14 residues. The V end lost 1 base, the J end lost 5 bases, and 12 bases lay between the germline ends. Germline V gene lookup returns CDR1 SGHRS and CDR2 YFSETQ. The CDR3 DNA reads TGCGCCAGCAGCTTGAATAGCTTCGGGGAGACCCAGTACTTC. Translation gives CASSLNSFGETQYF.

Concerning this clonotype itself: With a much larger clone just one base away, this may be a read error. V and J are TRBV5-1 and TRBJ2-2; D is uncertain. The CDR3 covers 14 residues. Germline CDR1 and CDR2: SGHRS and YFSETQ. CDR3 DNA sequence: TGCGTCAGCAGCACTGTCGAAGGTTACGGGGAGCTGTTTTTT. Amino acid sequence: CVSSTVEGYGELFF.

A remark on this clonotype: Germline and junction disagree at one end, which may indicate a read error. The V call is TRBV5-1, the J call TRBJ2-1; 11 bases fit TRBD2. CDR3 size: 15 residues. Germline V CDR1 and CDR2: SGHRS, YFSETQ. CDR3 nucleotides: TGCACCAGCAGCCCGACTAGCGGGGACTACAATGAGCAGTTCTTC. It specifies CTSSPTSGDYNEQFF. Variable domain in full (rest from reference TRBV5-1 and TRBJ2-1): KAGVTQTPRYLIKTRGQQVTLSCSPISGHRSVSWYQQTPGQGLQFLFEYFSETQRNKGNFPGRFSGRQFSNSRSEMNVSTLELGDSALYLCTSSPTSGDYNEQFFGPGTRLTVL.

This clonotype was detected ten times or more. This rearrangement joins TRBV10-3 to TRBJ1-5; possibly TRBD1 for D (5 bases). From germline, CDR1 is ENHRY and CDR2 SYGVKD. The CDR3 is 15 residues long. V lost 5 bases and J lost 6, with 17 bases in between. The CDR3 protein is CAISLDGRGRQPQHF. The CDR3 coding sequence is TGTGCCATCAGTCTAGATGGAAGGGGCCGTCAGCCCCAGCATTTT.

There are many counts of this clonotype. The chain couples TRBV5-8 to TRBJ2-1; 8 bases match TRBD1. CDR1 and CDR2 (germline): SGHTS, YDEGEE. This CDR3 region has 16 residues. V gave up 4 bases and J gave up 1 base; unmatched junction bases: 7. In DNA, the CDR3 is TGTGCCAGCAGCCCAAGGACAGGGTTATCCTACAATGAGCAGTTCTTC. It yields the protein CASSPRTGLSYNEQFF. Together with reference TRBV5-8 and TRBJ2-1, the CDR3 gives the full variable domain: EAGVTQSPTHLIKTRGQQATLRCSPISGHTSVYWYQQALGLGLQFLLWYDEGEERNRGNFPPRFSGRQFPNYSSELNVNALELEDSALYLCASSPRTGLSYNEQFFGPGTRLTVL.

This clonotype was seen repeatedly, ten times or more. The chain uses TRBV7-2 and TRBJ2-7, with a weak D call TRBD1 (6 bases). The CDR3 runs to 14 residues. The germline V and J ends were trimmed by 1 base and 1 base, with 8 bases remaining between them. Per the germline V gene, CDR1 is SGHTA and CDR2 is FQGNSA. Written as DNA, the CDR3 is TGTGCCAGCAGCTTAGTTAGGGGGTCCTACGAGCAGTACTTC. It codes for CASSLVRGSYEQYF.

This clonotype was counted many times. The gene calls are TRBV12-3 or TRBV12-4 and TRBJ2-5, with D perhaps matching TRBD1 (5 bases). The CDR3 runs 13 residues. The germline V and J ends were trimmed by 6 bases and 5 bases, with 13 bases remaining between them. The CDR3 coding sequence is TGTGCCAGCAGAAGGGGCCCAGGGGAGACCCAGTACTTC. It yields the protein CASRRGPGETQYF.

This clonotype was counted at least ten times. The gene calls are TRBV5-1 and TRBJ2-5; no definite D call. In germline, CDR1 is SGHRS, CDR2 YFSETQ. This CDR3 contains 13 residues. V was trimmed by 0 bases and J by 1 base, leaving 4 bases between them. This chain's CDR3 is CASSLVFQETQYF. CDR3 nucleotide sequence: TGCGCCAGCAGCTTGGTTTTCCAAGAGACCCAGTACTTC.

This clonotype appeared a few times. The gene calls are TRBV6-1 and TRBJ2-4; D is uncertain. V was pared by 6 bases and J by 0 bases, with 12 bases between. Germline V gene lookup returns CDR1 MNHNS and CDR2 SASEGT. The CDR3 length is 15 residues. The CDR3 sequence is CASRSKTVAKNIQYF. The CDR3 DNA reads TGTGCCAGCAGATCAAAGACGGTAGCCAAAAACATTCAGTACTTC.

Ten or more counts support this clonotype. This rearrangement joins TRBV20-1 to TRBJ2-1; 15 nucleotides agree with TRBD2. This CDR3 comprises 18 residues. In germline, CDR1 is DFQATT, CDR2 SNEGSKA (reference sequence). V lost 3 bases and J lost 3; bases outside the gene matches: 9. CDR3 sequence reads: CSASPGTSGGRYYNEQFF. DNA for the CDR3: TGCAGTGCTAGTCCCGGGACTAGCGGGGGGAGGTACTACAATGAGCAGTTCTTC.

This clonotype was recorded many times. DNA of the CDR3: TGCAGTGCGGACCGAACAGGCTCATCAATTGAAGCTTTCTTT. Its translation: CSADRTGSSIEAFF. This chain uses TRBV20-1 with TRBJ1-1, with D possibly matching TRBD1 (5 bases). Germline values: CDR1 DFQATT, CDR2 SNEGSKA (reference sequence). This CDR3 contains 14 residues. Between the trimmed V and J ends, which lost 6 bases and 7 bases, there was a span of 21 bases.

This clonotype occurred many times. V and J are TRBV5-1 and TRBJ2-1, with TRBD2 matching 10 bases. The ends lost 5 bases at V and 4 bases at J; junction bases unmatched: 9. In germline, CDR1 is SGHRS, CDR2 YFSETQ. This CDR3 contains 16 residues. The CDR3: CASSPDTSGVYNEQFF. Here the CDR3 DNA reads TGCGCCAGCAGTCCCGATACTAGCGGGGTGTACAATGAGCAGTTCTTC.

This clonotype was observed a handful of times. The V and J genes are TRBV5-1 and TRBJ2-2; D possibly corresponds to TRBD1 (6 bases). V was clipped by 1 base and J by 0 bases, with 7 bases between them. The germline gives CDR1 SGHRS, CDR2 YFSETQ. The CDR3 consists of 15 residues. CDR3 amino acids: CASSLRTANTGELFF. In nucleotides, the CDR3 is TGCGCCAGCAGCTTGAGGACAGCGAACACCGGGGAGCTGTTTTTT.

At least ten counts were recorded for this clonotype. CDR3 in DNA: TGTGCCAGCAGCCACTCGGGGCCAAAAACTGAAGCTTTCTTT. It specifies CASSHSGPKTEAFF. The chain is built from TRBV14 and TRBJ1-1; the D gene is possibly TRBD1 (5 bases). Germline assignment: CDR1 SGHDN and CDR2 FVKESK. V was clipped by 3 bases and J by 5 bases, with 13 bases between them. CDR3 length: 14 amino acids.